The 16 T cell receptor beta chains below were found in one sample sequenced in a study of blood T cell repertoires in COVID-19. Clones were read by immunoSEQ multiplex PCR, and TCRdb kept only the in-frame ones, dropping some. The sample carries about 180,000 clones, 86% recorded once. Sequencing was carried out using peripheral blood. Every receptor here comes from a man aged 65 to 79 with active or convalescent COVID-19.

Here the CDR3 reads CASSQWTGINTGELFF. In nucleotides, the CDR3 is TGTGCCAGCAGCCAGTGGACGGGGATCAACACCGGGGAGCTGTTTTTT. This chain links TRBV14 with TRBJ2-2, with D tentatively TRBD2 (5 bases). Deletions cut 3 bases from V and 2 bases from J, with 13 bases between. Germline CDR1 reads SGHDN; CDR2 reads FVKESK. There are 16 residues in the CDR3.

The V call is TRBV2, the J call TRBJ1-6; 8 bases are shared with TRBD1. Germline CDR1 reads SNHLY; CDR2 reads FYNNEI. After removal of 6 bases from V and 10 bases from J, the junction contained 8 bases not matched to a gene. The CDR3 loop spans 14 amino acids. This chain's CDR3 is CASRGTGWRSPLHF. CDR3 sequence (DNA): TGTGCCAGCAGGGGGACAGGTTGGCGATCACCCCTCCACTTT.

The chain links TRBV5-6 to TRBJ2-7, with TRBD1 matching 9 bases. Unmatched junction bases numbered 8, after V lost 2 bases and J lost 5 bases. The CDR3 covers 15 residues. The germline CDR1 and CDR2 sequences are SGHDT and YYEEEE. CDR3 sequence reads: CASSLPGQGVDEQYF. The CDR3 coding sequence is TGTGCCAGCAGCTTACCGGGACAGGGAGTCGACGAGCAGTACTTC.

V and J are TRBV6-5 and TRBJ1-5; the D is unclear. The CDR3 covers 15 residues. V was shortened by 4 bases and J by 4 bases, with 14 bases between the two germline ends. Looked up from germline, CDR1 is MNHEY and CDR2 is SVGAGI. The CDR3 is CASSSAGIQNQPQHF. In DNA, the CDR3 is TGTGCCAGCAGTTCCGCCGGGATCCAGAATCAGCCCCAGCATTTT.

The genes are TRBV18 and TRBJ1-4, with a tentative D call TRBD1 (6 bases). V lost 2 bases and J lost 5, with 9 bases in between. This CDR3 comprises 14 residues. Germline values: CDR1 KGHSH, CDR2 LQKENI. In DNA form, the CDR3 reads TGTGCCAGCTCACCAAGCCAGGGGAATGAAAAACTGTTTTTT. It is translated as CASSPSQGNEKLFF.

This clone showed up just once. The rearrangement joins TRBV28 to TRBJ1-6; 10 nucleotides match TRBD1. Germline assignment: CDR1 MDHEN and CDR2 SYDVKM. Trimming took 7 bases from V and 7 from J; bases not matched to a gene: 7. The CDR3 runs to 15 residues. This CDR3 is CASTPGTGVNSPLHF. The DNA for the CDR3 is TGTGCCAGCACCCCCGGGACAGGGGTCAATTCACCCCTCCACTTT.

This rearrangement joins TRBV7-2 to TRBJ1-2, with TRBD1 identical over 8 bases. V dropped 4 bases and J dropped 7; count of bases not matched to a gene: 8. This CDR3 is 14 amino acids long. CDR1 is SGHTA, CDR2 FQGNSA, per germline. As DNA, the CDR3 is TGTGCCAGCAGCTCCCGACAGGGGTCGCGTGGCTACACCTTC. Amino acids: CASSSRQGSRGYTF.

The chain is built from TRBV6-2 or TRBV6-3 and TRBJ2-7, with 9 bases fitting TRBD1. The V gene's germline CDR1 is MNHEY and CDR2 SVGEGT. Trimming at V came to 0 bases and at J to 6 bases, leaving 9 bases not matched to a gene. The CDR3 is 16 amino acids. The CDR3 nucleotides read TGTGCCAGCAGTTACTCTTCCGGGACAGGGATGTCCGAGCAGTACTTC. Translating it yields CASSYSSGTGMSEQYF.

This clone is a singleton in its sample. The V call is TRBV9, the J call TRBJ2-5; D not resolved. The V end was cut by 1 base, the J end by 1 base, with 5 bases between. CDR1 and CDR2 (germline): SGDLS, YYNGEE. There are 13 residues in the CDR3. The CDR3 loop is CASSVFSQETQYF. CDR3 sequence (DNA): TGTGCCAGCAGCGTATTCAGCCAAGAGACCCAGTACTTC.

This clone has a single count. The rearrangement links TRBV9 to TRBJ1-1; maybe TRBD1 (6 bases). This CDR3 contains 14 residues. V dropped 4 bases and J dropped 0 bases, with 10 bases sitting between them. Germline CDR1 SGDLS, CDR2 YYNGEE. The CDR3 DNA reads TGTGCCAGCAGCACGGGGACACTGAACACTGAAGCTTTCTTT. This codes for CASSTGTLNTEAFF.

The chain recombines TRBV6-5 with TRBJ2-7; TRBD1 matches at 7 bases. CDR3 size: 13 residues. V gave up 8 bases and J gave up 3 bases; unmatched junction bases: 7. The germline gives CDR1 MNHEY, CDR2 SVGAGI. The CDR3 spells CASGRDSYYEQYF. The CDR3 DNA is TGTGCCAGCGGCCGGGACAGTTACTACGAGCAGTACTTC.

V and J are TRBV7-2 and TRBJ2-1, with 8 bases lining up with TRBD1. The germline V gene encodes CDR1 SGHTA and CDR2 FQGNSA. J gave up 8 bases and V 5 bases, and 11 bases lay outside the gene matches. This CDR3 region has 15 residues. The CDR3 DNA reads as TGTGCCAGCAGCCCCAGAACAGGGGGTCTAGATGAGCAGTTCTTC. This encodes CASSPRTGGLDEQFF.

The table lists this clone with a count of one. The CDR3 sequence is CASSLAGSNQPQHF. The CDR3 DNA follows: TGTGCCAGCAGTTTAGCGGGGAGCAATCAGCCCCAGCATTTT. The chain links TRBV27 to TRBJ1-5; no firm D call. V gave up 2 bases and J gave up 1 base, with 6 bases separating them. Germline V gene sequence: CDR1 MNHEY, CDR2 SMNVEV (reference sequence). The CDR3 spans 14 residues.

The V gene is TRBV5-1, the J gene TRBJ2-7; the match to TRBD2 covers 9 bases. Germline V gene data show CDR1 as SGHRS and CDR2 as YFSETQ. J lost 3 bases, V lost 2 bases, and 6 bases had no gene match. This CDR3 has 15 amino acids. CDR3 DNA sequence: TGCGCCAGCAGCTTATTGGTAGCGGGAGACTACGAGCAGTACTTC. It translates to CASSLLVAGDYEQYF. The full variable domain, with the rest looked up from reference TRBV5-1 and TRBJ2-7, is KAGVTQTPRYLIKTRGQQVTLSCSPISGHRSVSWYQQTPGQGLQFLFEYFSETQRNKGNFPGRFSGRQFSNSRSEMNVSTLELGDSALYLCASSLLVAGDYEQYFGPGTRLTVT.

The chain joins TRBV2 to TRBJ2-1; 8 positions agree with TRBD1. CDR1 and CDR2 (germline): SNHLY, FYNNEI. This CDR3 comprises 12 residues. Trimming took 8 bases from V and 6 from J; bases not matched to a gene: 3. The CDR3 here is CASAGQGNEQFF. DNA of the CDR3: TGTGCCAGCGCCGGACAGGGCAATGAGCAGTTCTTC.

The chain is built from TRBV24-1 and TRBJ2-3; 8 bases match TRBD2. V was pared by 7 bases and J by 7 bases, with 6 bases of the junction left unmatched. The CDR3 is 13 amino acids. CDR1 is KGHDR, CDR2 SFDVKD, per germline. CDR3 sequence reads: CATRASGFNTQYF. CDR3 coding DNA: TGTGCCACCAGGGCTAGCGGGTTTAATACGCAGTATTTT.